A single T cell receptor (beta chain) is shown here with its context. The antigen is undetermined. Libraries were prepared by immunoSEQ multiplex PCR; TCRdb keeps only in-frame clonotypes and omits some of them. The repertoire holds 75,000 to 100,000 clones, with 70% to 90% as singletons. The record originates from a study of T cell responses to AZD1222 COVID-19 vaccine. Overall study findings and caveats: Distributed over spike, vaccine-associated CD4 TCRs predominated at 160-218 and 743-854. Unmutated variant regions reportedly attract nearly half of all spike-specific TCRs.

Trimming at V came to 0 bases and at J to 6 bases, leaving 4 bases not matched to a gene. The CDR3 runs to 15 residues. CDR1 MNHEY and CDR2 SVGAGI come from the germline V gene. The source of this sequence is an adult in good health. This specimen consisted of peripheral blood, obtained on day 0 of AZD1222 vaccination. The rearrangement uses TRBV6-5 and TRBJ2-1, with 8 bases aligning to TRBD2. This CDR3 is CASSYSWTSINEQFF. The CDR3 nucleotides read TGTGCCAGCAGTTACTCGTGGACTAGCATCAATGAGCAGTTCTTC.